The 30 T cell receptor beta chains in this list originate from one sample, sequenced in a study of cytomegalovirus exposure and HLA in healthy donors (dated by TCRdb to the late 2010s). Receptor libraries were prepared by the immunoSEQ multiplex PCR assay. For the multiplex PCR, a mixture combining 60 forward primers for TCR Vbeta segments and 13 reverse primers for TCR Jbeta segments was used. TCRdb obtained this table from immuneACCESS and retained in-frame rearrangements with V and J assigned. These tables miss some clones; where compared with another copy, unresolved V genes account for less than half of the shortfall, and the remainder is unexplained. Recorded for this sample are more than 110,000 clones; about 74% of them occurred a single time. The ten largest clones add up to 4.5% to 6% of the sample. Sequencing used PBMCs. The origin of the receptors is a woman between 50 and 59 years old in good health and CMV-seronegative.

The chain employs TRBV7-8 and TRBJ1-2; 9 bases are a match to TRBD1. The V and J ends lost 4 bases and 7 bases, in that order; junction bases with no gene match: 10. CDR1 SGHVS and CDR2 FQNEAQ come from the germline V gene. The CDR3 has 15 amino acids. CDR3 sequence: CASSSGAGTGFGYTF. The CDR3 bases are TGTGCCAGCAGCTCAGGAGCCGGGACAGGGTTTGGCTACACCTTC.

This clone was found once. The rearrangement joins TRBV10-3 to TRBJ1-4; TRBD1 agrees at 7 bases. J lost 5 bases, V lost 6 bases, and 6 bases had no gene match. Germline V gene data show CDR1 as ENHRY and CDR2 as SYGVKD. This CDR3 is built from 14 residues. The CDR3 loop is CAIRGTEINEKLFF. DNA of the CDR3: TGTGCCATCAGGGGGACAGAGATAAATGAAAAACTGTTTTTT.

The gene calls are TRBV10-2 and TRBJ2-3, with TRBD2 matching over 15 bases. The length of the CDR3 is 16 residues. V gave up 6 bases and J gave up 3 bases; unmatched junction bases: 4. Germline-derived CDR1 and CDR2 are WSHSY and SAAADI. Here the CDR3 DNA reads TGCGCCAGCAGAAGGACTAGCGGGGGGGCTACAGATACGCAGTATTTT. This sequence encodes CASRRTSGGATDTQYF.

The chain couples TRBV5-1 to TRBJ2-7; D perhaps matches TRBD1 (7 bases). This CDR3 spans 16 amino acids. V dropped 0 bases and J dropped 0 bases, with 13 bases sitting between them. CDR1 SGHRS and CDR2 YFSETQ come from the germline V gene. CDR3 loop: CASSLVQGGPSYEQYF. In DNA form, the CDR3 reads TGCGCCAGCAGCTTGGTCCAGGGGGGCCCCTCCTACGAGCAGTACTTC.

As regards this clone: This specimen includes other DNA sequences encoding the same CDR3. This chain connects TRBV28 to TRBJ1-4, with D possibly TRBD1 on 5 matching bases. The germline V and J ends were trimmed by 3 bases and 8 bases, with 13 bases remaining between them. The germline V gene has CDR1 MDHEN and CDR2 SYDVKM. The CDR3 covers 14 residues. The DNA of the CDR3 is TGTGCCAGCAGTTTGGGACTTCATCTCGAAAAACTGTTTTTT. Amino acids: CASSLGLHLEKLFF.

For this clone: Other DNA sequences of this sample code for an identical CDR3. The chain recombines TRBV9 with TRBJ1-2, with D perhaps TRBD1 (5 bases). Germline V gene lookup returns CDR1 SGDLS and CDR2 YYNGEE. Trimming took off 0 bases at V and 3 bases at J, with 9 bases between the two ends. The CDR3 is 14 amino acids. CDR3 nucleotide sequence: TGTGCCAGCAGCGTAGCTGGCAGGGACTATGGCTACACCTTC. Amino acids: CASSVAGRDYGYTF.

The rearrangement joins TRBV6-1 to TRBJ1-5; TRBD1 aligns across 8 bases. CDR3 length equals 14 residues. Germline lookup yields CDR1 MNHNS and CDR2 SASEGT. The ends lost 6 bases at V and 7 bases at J; junction bases unmatched: 8. The CDR3 region is CASSPTGGDQPQHF. CDR3 sequence (DNA): TGTGCCAGCAGCCCCACAGGGGGTGACCAGCCCCAGCATTTT.

This clone was recorded once. The chain combines TRBV15 with TRBJ2-5, with a possible D match to TRBD1 (6 bases). Germline loops: CDR1 LNHNV, CDR2 YYDKDF (reference sequence). V lost 5 bases and J lost 5, with 18 bases in between. This CDR3 is built from 15 residues. The CDR3 bases are TGTGCCACCAGCTTAGTCAGGGGCTGGGAGGAGACCCAGTACTTC. Translation: CATSLVRGWEETQYF.

The V call is TRBV4-1, the J call TRBJ1-6; 7 bases agree with TRBD1. Trimming removed 3 bases from V and 9 bases from J; junction bases left unmatched: 14. This CDR3 is built from 17 residues. Germline values: CDR1 MGHRA, CDR2 YSYEKL. The DNA for the CDR3 is TGCGCCAGCAGCCATTGGGTCCAAACAGGGGCAGGTTCACCCCTCCACTTT. Amino acid sequence: CASSHWVQTGAGSPLHF.

The chain uses TRBV5-8 and TRBJ2-1, with 7 bases matching TRBD1. The CDR3 runs 16 residues. Unmatched junction bases numbered 9, after V lost 6 bases and J lost 0 bases. Germline loops: CDR1 SGHTS, CDR2 YDEGEE. The CDR3 here is CASNRGDSSSYNEQFF. The CDR3 DNA follows: TGTGCCAGCAACCGAGGGGACAGCAGCTCCTACAATGAGCAGTTCTTC.

This chain links TRBV2 with TRBJ2-5; D ambiguous. Near its end, the DNA agrees better with TRBJ2-7, so the J call may be wrong. This CDR3 is built from 15 residues. CDR1 and CDR2 from the germline V gene are SNHLY and FYNNEI. CDR3 protein: CASTTLKILTYEQYF. The CDR3 coding sequence is TGTGCCAGCACCACGCTAAAGATACTAACCTACGAGCAGTACTTC.

This clone came up once. The V gene is TRBV9, the J gene TRBJ1-2; maybe TRBD1 (6 bases). CDR3 length: 14 residues. Germline V CDR1 and CDR2: SGDLS, YYNGEE. The V end lost 0 bases, the J end lost 3 bases, and 9 bases lay between the germline ends. The CDR3 region is CASSVAGAHYGYTF. The CDR3 nucleotides read TGTGCCAGCAGCGTAGCAGGGGCACACTATGGCTACACCTTC.

The sample holds a few counts of this clone. The chain employs TRBV6-1 and TRBJ1-6; the D gene is possibly TRBD1 (6 bases). V was shortened by 2 bases and J by 6 bases, with 14 bases between the two germline ends. The CDR3 consists of 16 residues. CDR1 and CDR2 (germline): MNHNS, SASEGT. The CDR3 nucleotides read TGTGCCAGCAGTGAACGCCAGGGGATAATTAATTCACCCCTCCACTTT. Protein product: CASSERQGIINSPLHF.

J is TRBJ2-3 and V is TRBV9, with D possibly being TRBD2 (6 bases). Trimming stripped 3 bases from V and 4 bases from J, with 12 bases between. From germline, CDR1 is SGDLS and CDR2 YYNGEE. The CDR3 runs to 14 residues. CDR3 DNA: TGTGCCAGCAGCGCCCGACTAGTATCAGATACGCAGTATTTT. Translated: CASSARLVSDTQYF. The full variable domain, its missing parts supplied by reference TRBV9 and TRBJ2-3, is DSGVTQTPKHLITATGQRVTLRCSPRSGDLSVYWYQQSLDQGLQFLIQYYNGEERAKGNILERFSAQQFPDLHSELNLSSLELGDSALYFCASSARLVSDTQYFGPGTRLTVL.

This chain uses TRBV10-1 with TRBJ1-2; no reliable D call. In germline, CDR1 is WNHNN, CDR2 SYGVQD (reference sequence). The CDR3 has 14 amino acids. Trimming took 5 bases from V and 8 from J, leaving 18 bases between them. Here the CDR3 reads CASSPAGSDKGYTF. In DNA, the CDR3 is TGCGCCAGCAGTCCTGCAGGCTCCGATAAAGGCTACACCTTC.

This sequence joins TRBV7-9 and TRBJ1-2; tentatively, D is TRBD1 (5 bases). The CDR3 sequence is 14 residues long. Between the trimmed V and J ends, which lost 1 base and 7 bases, there was a span of 13 bases. Per the germline V gene, CDR1 is SEHNR and CDR2 is FQNEAQ (reference sequence). In DNA, the CDR3 is TGTGCCAGCAGCTTAGAAGTTCGTGGGGCTGGCTACACCTTC. It translates to CASSLEVRGAGYTF. Complete variable domain (other parts from reference TRBV7-9 and TRBJ1-2): DTGVSQNPRHKITKRGQNVTFRCDPISEHNRLYWYRQTLGQGPEFLTYFQNEAQLEKSRLLSDRFSAERPKGSFSTLEIQRTEQGDSAMYLCASSLEVRGAGYTFGSGTRLTVV.

The chain joins TRBV6-1 to TRBJ1-1, with a weak D call TRBD1 (6 bases). From germline, CDR1 is MNHNS and CDR2 SASEGT. The V end lost 2 bases, the J end lost 5 bases, and 24 bases lay between the germline ends. The CDR3 length is 18 residues. The CDR3: CASSESQVVAGARTEAFF. The DNA of the CDR3 is TGTGCCAGCAGTGAATCCCAGGTGGTGGCGGGGGCTAGAACTGAAGCTTTCTTT.

V usage is TRBV6-5 and J usage is TRBJ2-7; maybe TRBD1 (5 bases). CDR3 length: 15 amino acids. V dropped 0 bases and J dropped 2 bases, with 11 bases sitting between them. CDR1 is MNHEY and CDR2 is SVGAGI in the germline V gene. The CDR3 DNA is TGTGCCAGCAGTTACTCGGCCAGGGCGGCCTACGAGCAGTACTTC. Translation: CASSYSARAAYEQYF.

The rearrangement uses TRBV30 and TRBJ1-1, with 7 bases identical to TRBD1. Germline values: CDR1 GTSNPN, CDR2 SVGIG (reference sequence). This CDR3 spans 12 amino acids. Trimming removed 6 bases from V and 1 base from J; junction bases left unmatched: 2. The CDR3 DNA sequence: TGTGCCTGCCGGACAGGGAACACTGAAGCTTTCTTT. This sequence encodes CACRTGNTEAFF.

The chain joins TRBV7-9 to TRBJ2-2; D unresolved. The germline gives CDR1 SEHNR, CDR2 FQNEAQ (reference sequence). Trimming removed 2 bases at V and 6 bases at J, with 7 bases between. This CDR3 has 13 amino acids. CDR3 residues: CASSLSGPGELFF. The DNA for the CDR3 is TGTGCCAGCAGCTTATCAGGCCCCGGGGAGCTGTTTTTT.

This clone has just a few counts. The chain couples TRBV4-1 to TRBJ2-5; D possibly corresponds to TRBD2 (6 bases). The J call may be wrong; the DNA end is better matched by TRBJ2-7. The CDR3 is made up of 16 amino acids. The germline V gene encodes CDR1 MGHRA and CDR2 YSYEKL. For the CDR3, the DNA is TGCGCCAGCAGCCCCTACCCGGGGGTTGAGGTCTACGAGCAGTACTTC. Protein: CASSPYPGVEVYEQYF.

This clone was detected only once. CDR3 residues: CASSPTRGYQETQYF. The CDR3 region has the DNA TGTGCCAGCAGCCCGACTCGAGGGTACCAAGAGACCCAGTACTTC. The chain employs TRBV5-6 and TRBJ2-5, with D possibly matching TRBD2 (5 bases). The CDR3 sequence is 15 residues long. V was shortened by 4 bases and J by 0 bases, with 13 bases between the two germline ends. Per the germline V gene, CDR1 is SGHDT and CDR2 is YYEEEE.

This clone was observed a few times. The CDR3 sequence: CASSEEGWGRSNQPQHF. In DNA, the CDR3 is TGTGCCAGCAGTGAAGAGGGCTGGGGGCGTAGCAATCAGCCCCAGCATTTT. The chain combines TRBV6-1 with TRBJ1-5; TRBD1 is a possible D gene (6 bases). V dropped 1 base and J dropped 0 bases, with 13 bases sitting between them. Germline CDR1 MNHNS, CDR2 SASEGT. The CDR3 consists of 17 residues.

This clone was counted only a few times. The rearrangement uses TRBV6-5 and TRBJ1-1; tentatively, D is TRBD1 (5 bases). The CDR3 runs to 14 residues. V was trimmed by 8 bases and J by 3 bases, leaving 16 bases between them. Germline V gene sequence: CDR1 MNHEY, CDR2 SVGAGI. For the CDR3, the DNA is TGTGCCAGCTCCCCGGGGAGGGGATACACTGAAGCTTTCTTT. Its protein product is CASSPGRGYTEAFF.

DNA for the CDR3: TGTGCCAGCAGCTTAGAGAGACAGAGCACAGATACGCAGTATTTT. Amino acids: CASSLERQSTDTQYF. This chain connects TRBV7-2 to TRBJ2-3; the D gene is possibly TRBD1 (5 bases). The CDR3 is 15 amino acids. V lost 1 base, J lost 0 bases, and 8 bases lay in between. Germline V gene lookup returns CDR1 SGHTA and CDR2 FQGNSA. The complete variable domain, with remaining parts taken from reference TRBV7-2 and TRBJ2-3, reads GAGVSQSPSNKVTEKGKDVELRCDPISGHTALYWYRQSLGQGLEFLIYFQGNSAPDKSGLPSDRFSAERTGGSVSTLTIQRTQQEDSAVYLCASSLERQSTDTQYFGPGTRLTVL.

This chain joins TRBV9 and TRBJ2-3, with 13 nucleotides matching TRBD2. Per the germline V gene, CDR1 is SGDLS and CDR2 is YYNGEE. Unmatched junction bases numbered 3, after V lost 4 bases and J lost 1 base. The CDR3 runs to 16 residues. The CDR3, as DNA: TGTGCCAGCAGCTCCGGACTAGCGGGGGGCACAGATACGCAGTATTTT. This sequence encodes CASSSGLAGGTDTQYF.

This clone came up once. V usage is TRBV5-4 and J usage is TRBJ2-3; TRBD2 matches 8 bases. CDR1 SGHNT and CDR2 YYREEE come from the germline V gene (reference sequence). The CDR3 consists of 16 residues. With V trimmed by 2 bases and J by 0 bases, 5 bases remained unmatched. The CDR3 DNA sequence: TGTGCCAGCAGCTTTTTAGCGGGGCGTAGCACAGATACGCAGTATTTT. It encodes CASSFLAGRSTDTQYF.

CDR3 bases: TGTGCCAGCGGGGCTTACTACGAGCAGTACTTC. This codes for CASGAYYEQYF. This chain links TRBV6-5 with TRBJ2-7; D is possibly TRBD1 (5 bases). V was trimmed by 8 bases and J by 3 bases, leaving 8 bases between them. CDR1 is MNHEY, CDR2 SVGAGI, per germline. The CDR3 spans 11 residues.

The rearrangement joins TRBV5-1 to TRBJ2-3; the match to TRBD2 covers 12 bases. V was clipped by 0 bases and J by 6 bases; unmatched bases: 5. Germline V gene sequence: CDR1 SGHRS, CDR2 YFSETQ. The CDR3 covers 16 residues. The CDR3 sequence: CASSLGLAGGQDTQYF. CDR3 DNA: TGCGCCAGCAGCTTGGGCCTAGCGGGGGGGCAGGATACGCAGTATTTT.

The chain has TRBV10-3 and TRBJ2-7; 8 bases match TRBD1. Germline lookup yields CDR1 ENHRY and CDR2 SYGVKD. The V gene end was trimmed by 6 bases and the J gene end by 2 bases; junction bases not matched to a gene: 3. The CDR3 is made up of 13 amino acids. The CDR3 loop is CAIREGQAYEQYF. The DNA of the CDR3 is TGTGCCATCAGGGAGGGACAGGCCTACGAGCAGTACTTC.